Shown below are 22 T cell receptor beta chains from a single sample sequenced in a study of cytomegalovirus exposure and HLA in healthy donors. Sequencing was performed with immunoSEQ multiplex PCR; in TCRdb, only in-frame clones are kept and a portion is missing. This table has roughly 330,000 clones, about nine tenths appearing once. Sequenced: PBMCs. The receptor source for this set is a woman aged 25-40 years in good health and CMV-seropositive.

The rearrangement uses TRBV5-4 and TRBJ2-7; no clear D gene. CDR1 and CDR2 (germline): SGHNT, YYREEE (reference sequence). The CDR3 consists of 13 residues. V shed 9 bases and J shed 3 bases, with 16 bases lying between them. CDR3 in amino acids: CATQKERNYEQYF. For the CDR3, the DNA is TGTGCCACCCAAAAGGAGAGGAACTACGAGCAGTACTTC. Based on the CDR3 plus reference TRBV5-4 and TRBJ2-7, the full variable domain is ETGVTQSPTHLIKTRGQQVTLRCSSQSGHNTVSWYQQALGQGPQFIFQYYREEENGRGNFPPRFSGLQFPNYSSELNVNALELDDSALYLCATQKERNYEQYFGPGTRLTVT.

This chain connects TRBV6-4 to TRBJ1-1; D unclear. This CDR3 spans 14 amino acids. Trimming cost V 2 bases and J 1 base, with 8 bases left between them. CDR1 is MRHNA and CDR2 is SNTAGT in the germline V gene. The CDR3 DNA follows: TGTGCCAGCAGTGACGGAACAGAGAACACTGAAGCTTTCTTT. This gives the protein CASSDGTENTEAFF.

This chain uses TRBV27 with TRBJ2-5, with a tentative D call TRBD1 (9 bases). Per the germline V gene, CDR1 is MNHEY and CDR2 is SMNVEV (reference sequence). V lost 5 bases, J lost 2 bases, and 18 bases lay in between. This CDR3 has 16 amino acids. CDR3 bases: TGTGCCAGCAGTGGTACAGGGGGCGGGGGGCAAGAGACCCAGTACTTC. This codes for CASSGTGGGGQETQYF.

The chain employs TRBV6-5 and TRBJ1-5; TRBD1 might be the D (6 bases). V lost 4 bases, J lost 9 bases, and 19 bases lay in between. The CDR3 sequence is 15 residues long. Germline-derived CDR1 and CDR2 are MNHEY and SVGAGI. CDR3: CASSSRGASGLPQHF. The CDR3 nucleotides are TGTGCCAGCAGTTCGCGGGGGGCCTCCGGGCTGCCCCAGCATTTT.

The DNA for the CDR3 is TGTGCCAGCAGCGTAGCTACGGGACTAGCGGGAGTTGTCAATGAGCAGTTCTTC. Its translation is CASSVATGLAGVVNEQFF. The J gene is TRBJ2-1, the V gene TRBV9; TRBD2 matches 14 bases. V lost 0 bases and J lost 6; bases outside the gene matches: 8. Germline V gene data show CDR1 as SGDLS and CDR2 as YYNGEE. The CDR3 has 18 amino acids.

V usage is TRBV9 and J usage is TRBJ2-1, with TRBD2 matching over 13 bases. CDR1 and CDR2 from the germline V gene are SGDLS and YYNGEE. The CDR3 is made up of 17 amino acids. Unmatched junction bases numbered 7, after V lost 1 base and J lost 6 bases. In DNA form, the CDR3 reads TGTGCCAGCAGCGTATCCGACGGGACTAGCGGGACCAATGAGCAGTTCTTC. It codes for CASSVSDGTSGTNEQFF.

The rearrangement links TRBV7-2 to TRBJ1-1; D gene ambiguous. The CDR3 contains 13 residues. Trimming took 2 bases from V and 0 from J, leaving 4 bases between them. Germline CDR1 SGHTA, CDR2 FQGNSA. CDR3 region: CASSLSVNTEAFF. The CDR3 region has the DNA TGTGCCAGCAGCTTATCGGTGAACACTGAAGCTTTCTTT.

The gene calls are TRBV4-3 and TRBJ2-2; D might be TRBD1 or TRBD2, each matching 5 bases. Germline CDR1 and CDR2: LGHNA and YSLEER. Trimming left V 3 bases short and J 4 bases short, with 15 bases between. The CDR3 has 16 amino acids. The CDR3 is CASSQLAGAATGELFF. DNA of the CDR3: TGCGCCAGCAGCCAGCTGGCCGGGGCGGCCACCGGGGAGCTGTTTTTT.

J is TRBJ2-7 and V is TRBV27, with 8 bases lining up with TRBD2. CDR1 and CDR2 from the germline V gene are MNHEY and SMNVEV (reference sequence). The CDR3 runs 14 residues. V dropped 3 bases and J dropped 6; count of bases not matched to a gene: 7. CDR3 nucleotide sequence: TGTGCCAGCAGTTTCGGGGGGGAGGCGAGCGAGCAGTACTTC. Its translation: CASSFGGEASEQYF.

This clone was picked up one time. The J gene is TRBJ2-3, the V gene TRBV5-1; D remains ambiguous. The CDR3 loop spans 11 amino acids. Germline V gene data show CDR1 as SGHRS and CDR2 as YFSETQ. Trimming removed 7 bases from V and 6 bases from J, with 9 bases in between. This chain's CDR3 is CASGSRDTQYF. The CDR3 DNA sequence: TGCGCCAGCGGGTCGCGCGATACGCAGTATTTT.

The chain combines TRBV4-1 with TRBJ2-1; D may correspond to TRBD1 or TRBD2 (5 bases each). V was trimmed by 0 bases and J by 5 bases, leaving 14 bases between them. This CDR3 has 16 residues. CDR1 MGHRA and CDR2 YSYEKL come from the germline V gene. The chain's CDR3 is CASSQEGASRNNEQFF. CDR3 DNA: TGCGCCAGCAGCCAAGAAGGGGCTAGCCGCAACAATGAGCAGTTCTTC.

This clone was observed once. V gene TRBV4-2 combines with J gene TRBJ1-1; TRBD1 aligns across 8 bases. CDR3 length: 15 amino acids. The V segment lost 1 base and the J segment 4 bases; nucleotides outside the gene matches: 5. Germline V lookup: CDR1 LGHNA, CDR2 YNFKEQ. CDR3 protein: CASSQAGTGGTEAFF. The CDR3 DNA is TGTGCCAGCAGCCAAGCTGGCACAGGGGGCACTGAAGCTTTCTTT.

The J gene is TRBJ2-1, the V gene TRBV7-8; D is unclear. Looked up from germline, CDR1 is SGHVS and CDR2 is FQNEAQ. The CDR3 is 11 residues long. Deletions cut 3 bases from V and 6 bases from J, with 3 bases between. In DNA, the CDR3 is TGTGCCAGCAGCTTCCTCAATGAGCAGTTCTTC. It specifies CASSFLNEQFF.

This chain connects TRBV11-1 to TRBJ2-2; D possibly uses TRBD1 or TRBD2 (6 bases each). This CDR3 region has 13 residues. V was cut by 5 bases and J by 7 bases, with 11 bases left in between. The germline V gene has CDR1 SGHAT and CDR2 FQDESV (reference sequence). CDR3 bases: TGTGCCAGCAGCGGGGGGCCTGTCGGGGAGCTGTTTTTT. Protein: CASSGGPVGELFF.

The table lists this clone with a few counts. J is TRBJ2-1 and V is TRBV4-2, with 9 bases matching TRBD2. The CDR3 has 16 residues. J was trimmed by 6 bases and V by 0 bases; bases with no gene match: 6. The germline gives CDR1 LGHNA, CDR2 YNFKEQ. CDR3 sequence reads: CASSQDLLAGTNEQFF. CDR3 DNA sequence: TGTGCCAGCAGCCAAGATCTGCTAGCGGGGACCAATGAGCAGTTCTTC.

J is TRBJ1-5 and V is TRBV7-9; D gene unclear. The germline V gene has CDR1 SEHNR and CDR2 FQNEAQ (reference sequence). The germline V and J ends were trimmed by 4 bases and 7 bases, with 11 bases remaining between them. The CDR3 has 13 amino acids. CDR3 sequence: CASSYKNGQPQHF. The CDR3 region has the DNA TGTGCCAGCAGCTACAAAAATGGCCAGCCCCAGCATTTT.

The chain carries TRBV4-3 and TRBJ2-1, with 9 bases lining up with TRBD2. The CDR3 has 15 amino acids. The germline V gene has CDR1 LGHNA and CDR2 YSLEER. Unmatched junction bases numbered 8, after V lost 3 bases and J lost 8 bases. CDR3 protein: CASSHSASGTHEQFF. As DNA, the CDR3 is TGCGCCAGCAGCCACTCAGCTAGCGGGACACATGAGCAGTTCTTC.

The V and J genes are TRBV2 and TRBJ2-7; the match to TRBD1 covers 7 bases. Germline V gene data show CDR1 as SNHLY and CDR2 as FYNNEI. J lost 0 bases, V lost 7 bases, and 3 bases had no gene match. This CDR3 spans 13 amino acids. CDR3 DNA: TGTGCCAGCACGGGACAGCCCTCCTACGAGCAGTACTTC. Encoded protein: CASTGQPSYEQYF.

The chain recombines TRBV7-2 with TRBJ1-2, with 8 bases that match TRBD1. V was clipped by 5 bases and J by 8 bases; unmatched bases: 10. Germline V gene sequence: CDR1 SGHTA, CDR2 FQGNSA. This CDR3 has 14 amino acids. CDR3 sequence reads: CASSQRTGRIGYTF. The CDR3, as DNA: TGTGCCAGCAGCCAAAGGACAGGGCGCATAGGCTACACCTTC.

The gene calls are TRBV7-3 and TRBJ2-7; TRBD1 aligns across 12 bases. Germline V CDR1 and CDR2: SGHTA, FQGTGA. V gave up 0 bases and J gave up 4 bases; unmatched junction bases: 4. This CDR3 is built from 16 residues. The CDR3 nucleotides read TGTGCCAGCAGCTTAACGGGACAGGGGGCGAGATACGAGCAGTACTTC. It specifies CASSLTGQGARYEQYF.

The chain recombines TRBV15 with TRBJ1-2, with 9 positions matching TRBD1. The CDR3 has 15 amino acids. Unmatched junction bases numbered 5, after V lost 1 base and J lost 5 bases. Germline V gene data show CDR1 as LNHNV and CDR2 as YYDKDF (reference sequence). The CDR3 DNA follows: TGTGCCACCAGCAGAGCTGGGACAGGGAAGTATGGCTACACCTTC. Encoded protein: CATSRAGTGKYGYTF.

This sequence joins TRBV28 and TRBJ1-3; D not certain. The germline V and J ends were trimmed by 5 bases and 3 bases, with 5 bases remaining between them. CDR1 is MDHEN, CDR2 SYDVKM, per germline. The length of the CDR3 is 12 residues. The CDR3 is CASSLNGNTIYF. CDR3 sequence (DNA): TGTGCCAGCAGTCTTAATGGAAACACCATATATTTT.